This T cell receptor beta chain was captured in a study of cytomegalovirus exposure and HLA in healthy donors. Germline V gene sequence: CDR1 SEHNR, CDR2 FQNEAQ (reference sequence). V was pared by 3 bases and J by 8 bases, with 9 bases of the junction left unmatched. The CDR3 is made up of 16 amino acids. 60 Vbeta and 13 Jbeta primers were used in PCR. Produced via immunoSEQ multiplex PCR; TCRdb's table is partial and in-frame only. The table has over 150,000 clones, around 80% seen once. Study-level findings and limits: Associated with HLA alleles at 0.05 false discovery rate in a later analysis were about 17,000 TCR beta sequences. Earlier findings revealed that most TCR beta V segments proved productive either about 90% or about 30% of the time. The listing of roughly 160 TCR beta chains classed them as cytomegalovirus-associated. The HLA-A and HLA-B alleles of most subjects were reportedly predicted accurately from TCR beta sequences.

As concerns this clone: Antigen specificity is unknown.

The TCR originated in a woman in her thirties in good health and CMV-seropositive. The sequencing input was PBMCs. The chain uses TRBV7-9 and TRBJ2-1; 11 nucleotides line up with TRBD1. The CDR3 loop reads CASSFEDRGLRYEQFF. CDR3 nucleotides: TGTGCCAGCAGCTTTGAGGACAGGGGGCTTAGGTATGAGCAGTTCTTC.